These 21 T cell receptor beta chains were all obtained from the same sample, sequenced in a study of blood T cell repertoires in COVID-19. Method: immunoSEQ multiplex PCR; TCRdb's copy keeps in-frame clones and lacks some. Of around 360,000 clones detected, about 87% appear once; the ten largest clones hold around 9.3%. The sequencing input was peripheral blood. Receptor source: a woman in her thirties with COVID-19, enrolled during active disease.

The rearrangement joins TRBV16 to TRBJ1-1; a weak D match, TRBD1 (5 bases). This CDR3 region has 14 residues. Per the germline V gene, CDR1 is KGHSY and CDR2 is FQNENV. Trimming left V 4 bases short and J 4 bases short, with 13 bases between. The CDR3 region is CASSPGVGGTEAFF. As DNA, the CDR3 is TGTGCCAGCAGCCCGGGGGTGGGGGGCACTGAAGCTTTCTTT. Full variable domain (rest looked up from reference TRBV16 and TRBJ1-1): GEEVAQTPKHLVRGEGQKAKLYCAPIKGHSYVFWYQQVLKNEFKFLISFQNENVFDETGMPKERFSAKCLPNSPCSLEIQATKLEDSAVYFCASSPGVGGTEAFFGQGTRLTVV.

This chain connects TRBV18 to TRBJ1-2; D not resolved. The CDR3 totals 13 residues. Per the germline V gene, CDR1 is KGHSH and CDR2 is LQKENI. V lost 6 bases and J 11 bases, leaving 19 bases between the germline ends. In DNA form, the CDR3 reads TGTGCCAGCTCTTTGGAGGGAGCACCCGCGTACACCTTC. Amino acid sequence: CASSLEGAPAYTF.

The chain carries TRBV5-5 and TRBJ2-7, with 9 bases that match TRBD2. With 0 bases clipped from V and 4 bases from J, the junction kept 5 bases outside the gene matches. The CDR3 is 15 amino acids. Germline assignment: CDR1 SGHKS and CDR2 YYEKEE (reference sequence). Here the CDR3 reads CASSLGLAGRYEQYF. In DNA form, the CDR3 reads TGTGCCAGCAGCTTGGGTCTAGCGGGAAGGTACGAGCAGTACTTC.

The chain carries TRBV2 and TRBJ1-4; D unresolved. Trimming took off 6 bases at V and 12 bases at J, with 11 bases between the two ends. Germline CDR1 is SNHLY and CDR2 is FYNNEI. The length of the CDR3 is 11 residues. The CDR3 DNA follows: TGTGCCAGCAGGTACAGCTCGGAACTGTTTTTT. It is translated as CASRYSSELFF.

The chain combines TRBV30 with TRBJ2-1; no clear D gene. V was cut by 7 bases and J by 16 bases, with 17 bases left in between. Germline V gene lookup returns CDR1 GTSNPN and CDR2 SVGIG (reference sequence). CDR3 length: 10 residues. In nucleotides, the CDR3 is TGTGCCTTCTCCCCCCCCTGGCAATTCTTC. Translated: CAFSPPWQFF.

The CDR3: CASTSNGLAYEQYF. The CDR3 region has the DNA TGTGCCAGCACCTCTAATGGTCTCGCCTACGAGCAGTACTTC. The chain combines TRBV6-5 with TRBJ2-7; D unresolved. This CDR3 region has 14 residues. V was trimmed by 7 bases and J by 2 bases, leaving 15 bases between them. CDR1 is MNHEY, CDR2 SVGAGI, per germline.

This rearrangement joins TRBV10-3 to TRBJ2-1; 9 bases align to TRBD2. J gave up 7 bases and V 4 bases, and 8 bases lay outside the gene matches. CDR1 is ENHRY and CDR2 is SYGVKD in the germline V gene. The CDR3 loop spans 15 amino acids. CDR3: CAISGRDSGSNEQFF. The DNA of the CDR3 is TGTGCCATCAGTGGCCGGGATAGCGGGAGTAATGAGCAGTTCTTC.

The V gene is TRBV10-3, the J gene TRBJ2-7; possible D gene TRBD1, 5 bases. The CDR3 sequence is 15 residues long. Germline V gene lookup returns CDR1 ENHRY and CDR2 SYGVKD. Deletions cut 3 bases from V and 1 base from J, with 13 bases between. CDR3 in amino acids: CAISEVVRQSYEQYF. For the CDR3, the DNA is TGTGCCATCAGTGAAGTCGTAAGACAGTCCTACGAGCAGTACTTC.

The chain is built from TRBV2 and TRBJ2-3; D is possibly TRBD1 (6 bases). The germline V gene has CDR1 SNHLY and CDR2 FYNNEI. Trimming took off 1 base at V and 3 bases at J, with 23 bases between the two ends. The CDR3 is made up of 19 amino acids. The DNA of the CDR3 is TGTGCCAGCAGTGAAGAGGGGGTACCGGAGACAGGACGTACAGATACGCAGTATTTT. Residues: CASSEEGVPETGRTDTQYF.

CDR3 sequence (DNA): TGTGCCAGCAGCCCGGGGTGGGGACAGGGGGAGACTGAAGCTTTCTTT. It encodes CASSPGWGQGETEAFF. The chain links TRBV7-3 to TRBJ1-1; 11 bases fit TRBD1. With 5 bases clipped from V and 5 bases from J, the junction kept 10 bases outside the gene matches. This CDR3 has 16 residues. Per the germline V gene, CDR1 is SGHTA and CDR2 is FQGTGA. The whole variable domain, filled in from reference TRBV7-3 and TRBJ1-1, reads GAGVSQTPSNKVTEKGKYVELRCDPISGHTALYWYRQSLGQGPEFLIYFQGTGAADDSGLPNDRFFAVRPEGSVSTLKIQRTERGDSAVYLCASSPGWGQGETEAFFGQGTRLTVV.

The CDR3 loop reads CASSLGLAGPNTGELFF. CDR3 DNA sequence: TGTGCCAGCAGTCTTGGGCTAGCGGGACCGAACACCGGGGAGCTGTTTTTT. The chain couples TRBV28 to TRBJ2-2; 9 nucleotides agree with TRBD2. With 5 bases clipped from V and 0 bases from J, the junction kept 7 bases outside the gene matches. Germline V gene data show CDR1 as MDHEN and CDR2 as SYDVKM. The CDR3 has 17 amino acids.

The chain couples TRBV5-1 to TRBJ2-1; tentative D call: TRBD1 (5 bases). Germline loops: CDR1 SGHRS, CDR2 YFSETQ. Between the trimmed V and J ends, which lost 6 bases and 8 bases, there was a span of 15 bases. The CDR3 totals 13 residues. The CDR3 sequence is CASNSLGLHEQFF. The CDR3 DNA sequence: TGCGCCAGCAATTCTCTGGGGCTCCATGAGCAGTTCTTC.

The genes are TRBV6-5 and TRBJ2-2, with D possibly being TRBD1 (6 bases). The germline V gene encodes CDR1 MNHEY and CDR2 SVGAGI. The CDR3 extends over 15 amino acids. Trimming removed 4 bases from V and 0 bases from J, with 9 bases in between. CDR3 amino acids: CASSWTETNTGELFF. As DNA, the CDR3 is TGTGCCAGCAGTTGGACAGAAACGAACACCGGGGAGCTGTTTTTT.

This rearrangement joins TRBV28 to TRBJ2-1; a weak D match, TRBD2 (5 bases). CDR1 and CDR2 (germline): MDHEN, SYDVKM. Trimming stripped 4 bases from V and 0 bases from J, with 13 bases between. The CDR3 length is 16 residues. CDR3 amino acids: CASSSGGASSYNEQFF. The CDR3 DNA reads TGTGCCAGCAGTTCCGGAGGCGCGAGCTCCTACAATGAGCAGTTCTTC. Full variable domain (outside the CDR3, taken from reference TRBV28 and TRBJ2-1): DVKVTQSSRYLVKRTGEKVFLECVQDMDHENMFWYRQDPGLGLRLIYFSYDVKMKEKGDIPEGYSVSREKKERFSLILESASTNQTSMYLCASSSGGASSYNEQFFGPGTRLTVL.

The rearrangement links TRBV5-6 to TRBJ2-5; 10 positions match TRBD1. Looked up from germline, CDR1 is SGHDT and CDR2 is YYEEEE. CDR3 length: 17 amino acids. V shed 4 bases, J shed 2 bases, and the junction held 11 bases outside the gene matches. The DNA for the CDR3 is TGTGCCAGCAGCCTTTTAGGACAGGGGGGAGGTCAAGAGACCCAGTACTTC. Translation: CASSLLGQGGGQETQYF.

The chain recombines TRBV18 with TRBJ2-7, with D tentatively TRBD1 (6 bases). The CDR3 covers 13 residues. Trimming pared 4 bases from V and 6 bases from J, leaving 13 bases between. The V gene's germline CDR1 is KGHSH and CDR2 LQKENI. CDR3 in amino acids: CASSLGQIGEQYF. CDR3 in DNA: TGTGCCAGCTCACTCGGACAGATAGGCGAGCAGTACTTC.

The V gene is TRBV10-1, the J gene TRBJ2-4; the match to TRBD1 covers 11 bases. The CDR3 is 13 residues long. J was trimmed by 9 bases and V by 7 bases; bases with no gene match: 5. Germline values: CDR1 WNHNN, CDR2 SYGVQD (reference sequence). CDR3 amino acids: CASIRTGGIIQYF. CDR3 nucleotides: TGCGCCAGCATCCGGACAGGGGGCATCATTCAGTACTTC.

DNA for the CDR3: TGTGCCACCAGCAGAGCCAGCGGGAGACGTTACAATGAGCAGTTCTTC. Protein: CATSRASGRRYNEQFF. V and J are TRBV15 and TRBJ2-1; 8 bases match TRBD2. The CDR3 has 16 amino acids. The junction had 6 bases not matched to a gene; V was cut back by 1 base and J by 4 bases. Germline-derived CDR1 and CDR2 are LNHNV and YYDKDF (reference sequence).

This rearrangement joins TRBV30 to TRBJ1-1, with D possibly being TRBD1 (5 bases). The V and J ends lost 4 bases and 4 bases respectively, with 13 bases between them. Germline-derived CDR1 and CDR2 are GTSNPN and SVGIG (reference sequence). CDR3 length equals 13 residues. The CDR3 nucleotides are TGTGCCTGGACCGGGGGGTCGGTCACTGAAGCTTTCTTT. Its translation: CAWTGGSVTEAFF.

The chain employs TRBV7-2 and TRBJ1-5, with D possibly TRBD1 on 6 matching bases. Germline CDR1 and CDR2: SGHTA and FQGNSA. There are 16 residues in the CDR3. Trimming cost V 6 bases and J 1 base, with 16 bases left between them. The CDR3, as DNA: TGTGCCAGCAGTCAATTCAGGGGAGGGAGCAATCAGCCCCAGCATTTT. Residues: CASSQFRGGSNQPQHF.

CDR3 bases: TGTGCCAGCAGTGAAGTCCGGTCTAATTCACCCCTCCACTTT. Translating it yields CASSEVRSNSPLHF. The gene calls are TRBV2 and TRBJ1-6; D gene unclear. The CDR3 runs 14 residues. Per germline, CDR1 SNHLY and CDR2 FYNNEI. Deletions cut 1 base from V and 6 bases from J, with 7 bases between.